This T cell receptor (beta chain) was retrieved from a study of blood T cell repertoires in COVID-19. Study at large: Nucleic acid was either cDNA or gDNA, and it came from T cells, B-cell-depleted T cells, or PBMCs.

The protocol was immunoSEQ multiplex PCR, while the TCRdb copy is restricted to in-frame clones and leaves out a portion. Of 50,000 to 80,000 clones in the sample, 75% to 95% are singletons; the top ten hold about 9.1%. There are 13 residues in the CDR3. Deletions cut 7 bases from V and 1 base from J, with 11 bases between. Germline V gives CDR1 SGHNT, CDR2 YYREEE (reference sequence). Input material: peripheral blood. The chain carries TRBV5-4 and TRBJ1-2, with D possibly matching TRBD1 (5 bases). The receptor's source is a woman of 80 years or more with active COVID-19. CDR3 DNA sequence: TGTGCCAGCTGGACACCGAATAACTATGGCTACACCTTC. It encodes CASWTPNNYGYTF.